The 22 T cell receptor beta chains given below trace back to one sample, sequenced in a study of T-cell memory formation after mild COVID-19. Via MiXCR, TCRdb re-called the 5' RACE reads, giving one row per CDR3 protein. Here the sample spans a few hundred thousand distinct CDR3 sequences, roughly 15% being singletons. The sample consisted of PBMCs or a T cell subset sorted from them (not recorded which). Every receptor here comes from a man in his late teens or twenties who had mild COVID-19 (a few samples of this study predate the infection). Cell type and time point are not known.

This clonotype was recorded at least ten times. The chain has TRBV20-1 and TRBJ1-1, with no clear D. The CDR3 sequence is 12 residues long. Germline-derived CDR1 and CDR2 are DFQATT and SNEGSKA (reference sequence). V dropped 6 bases and J dropped 0 bases, with 8 bases sitting between them. The CDR3: CSAPAVNTEAFF. The CDR3 nucleotides are TGCAGTGCCCCGGCGGTGAACACTGAAGCTTTCTTT.

The chain couples TRBV7-3 to TRBJ2-2; TRBD1 matches at 9 bases. V lost 3 bases, J lost 6 bases, and 5 bases stayed unmatched. The length of the CDR3 is 15 residues. CDR1 is SGHTA and CDR2 is FQGTGA in the germline V gene. CDR3 nucleotide sequence: TGTGCCAGCAGCTTGGGACAGGGAAACGCCGGGGAGCTGTTTTTT. This translates into CASSLGQGNAGELFF.

This rearrangement joins TRBV5-1 to TRBJ2-1, with 7 nucleotides matching TRBD1. J was trimmed by 6 bases and V by 4 bases; bases with no gene match: 7. CDR1 and CDR2 from the germline V gene are SGHRS and YFSETQ. The CDR3 spans 14 residues. The CDR3 region is CASSPNRGRNEQFF. The CDR3 nucleotides are TGCGCCAGCAGCCCAAACAGGGGCCGCAATGAGCAGTTCTTC.

This clonotype appeared many times. The chain combines TRBV7-2 with TRBJ2-1, with 10 bases aligning to TRBD2. This CDR3 spans 17 amino acids. V dropped 5 bases and J dropped 9; count of bases not matched to a gene: 16. Germline V gives CDR1 SGHTA, CDR2 FQGNSA. The CDR3, as DNA: TGTGCCAGCAGCCCCCCGGGGGGAGCGGGGGGGCAGGGTGAGCAGTTCTTC. It yields the protein CASSPPGGAGGQGEQFF.

The chain is built from TRBV20-1 and TRBJ2-6; D not certain. V dropped 6 bases and J dropped 1 base, with 7 bases sitting between them. Looked up from germline, CDR1 is DFQATT and CDR2 is SNEGSKA (reference sequence). This CDR3 has 13 amino acids. The CDR3 spells CSAPMSGANVLTF. The CDR3 DNA is TGCAGTGCCCCGATGTCTGGGGCCAACGTCCTGACTTTC.

The table lists this clonotype with a few counts. The rearrangement links TRBV12-3 or TRBV12-4 to TRBJ2-7; D gene ambiguous. The V end was cut by 3 bases, the J end by 2 bases, with 11 bases between. The CDR3 runs to 14 residues. The CDR3 is CASSLIPLAYEQYV. As DNA, the CDR3 is TGTGCCAGCAGTTTGATCCCCCTGGCCTACGAGCAGTACGTC.

This clonotype was seen only a few times. The chain carries TRBV28 and TRBJ1-1; no firm D call. The CDR3 loop spans 15 amino acids. V lost 2 bases and J lost 7, with 17 bases in between. From germline, CDR1 is MDHEN and CDR2 SYDVKM. In nucleotides, the CDR3 is TGTGCCAGCAGTTTAATAGGCGGCGGAAGATTTGAAGCTTTCTTT. The encoded protein is CASSLIGGGRFEAFF. Filled out from reference TRBV28 and TRBJ1-1, the complete variable domain reads DVKVTQSSRYLVKRTGEKVFLECVQDMDHENMFWYRQDPGLGLRLIYFSYDVKMKEKGDIPEGYSVSREKKERFSLILESASTNQTSMYLCASSLIGGGRFEAFFGQGTRLTVV.

This clonotype has a handful of counts. J is TRBJ2-3 and V is TRBV7-2; 7 bases agree with TRBD2. After removal of 1 base from V and 14 bases from J, the junction contained 3 bases not matched to a gene. The CDR3 contains 11 residues. Germline lookup yields CDR1 SGHTA and CDR2 FQGNSA. This chain's CDR3 is CASSLVGLRYF. CDR3 nucleotides: TGTGCCAGCAGCTTAGTGGGACTACGGTATTTT.

The chain links TRBV20-1 to TRBJ1-1; maybe TRBD1 (5 bases). The CDR3 sequence is 13 residues long. Germline V gene lookup returns CDR1 DFQATT and CDR2 SNEGSKA (reference sequence). The V and J ends lost 2 bases and 9 bases respectively, with 16 bases between them. The CDR3 DNA follows: TGCAGTGCTAGAACCCCGGGGGGTTGGAAAGCTTTCTTT. This translates into CSARTPGGWKAFF.

The chain uses TRBV29-1 and TRBJ1-2, with D possibly matching TRBD1 (5 bases). Germline CDR1 SQVTM, CDR2 ANQGSEA. The length of the CDR3 is 10 residues. V was shortened by 3 bases and J by 11 bases, with 10 bases between the two germline ends. The CDR3 DNA is TGCAGCGTTGAGGGGGTGGCATACACCTTC. This gives the protein CSVEGVAYTF.

This clonotype occurred a few times. The rearrangement joins TRBV5-4 to TRBJ1-1, with D possibly being TRBD1 (6 bases). The CDR3 covers 13 residues. The V end was cut by 3 bases, the J end by 5 bases, with 11 bases between. The germline CDR1 and CDR2 sequences are SGHNT and YYREEE (reference sequence). The CDR3 DNA sequence: TGTGCCAGCAGCTCGTTAGGACAGACTGAAGCTTTCTTT. Amino acids: CASSSLGQTEAFF. Full variable domain (remainder filled in from reference TRBV5-4 and TRBJ1-1): ETGVTQSPTHLIKTRGQQVTLRCSSQSGHNTVSWYQQALGQGPQFIFQYYREEENGRGNFPPRFSGLQFPNYSSELNVNALELDDSALYLCASSSLGQTEAFFGQGTRLTVV.

This clonotype was counted only a few times. V gene TRBV6-6 combines with J gene TRBJ1-5; D is perhaps TRBD1 (6 bases). The CDR3 is 14 amino acids. Germline loops: CDR1 MNHNY, CDR2 SVGAGI (reference sequence). The ends were cut back, 4 bases at V and 6 bases at J, with 13 bases in the middle. CDR3 nucleotide sequence: TGTGCCAGCAGTTTTCAACAGGGTTCTCAGCCCCAGCATTTT. This codes for CASSFQQGSQPQHF.

This clonotype was seen many times. This chain uses TRBV12-3 or TRBV12-4 with TRBJ1-5; D is undetermined. The CDR3 has 15 amino acids. The V end was cut by 1 base, the J end by 3 bases, with 10 bases between. The CDR3 DNA is TGTGCCAGCAGTTTAGGTGCTCAGTTCAATCAGCCCCAGCATTTT. Protein product: CASSLGAQFNQPQHF.

This clonotype was detected ten times or more. The chain joins TRBV5-1 to TRBJ2-7, with 12 nucleotides matching TRBD2. Looked up from germline, CDR1 is SGHRS and CDR2 is YFSETQ. This CDR3 comprises 17 residues. V lost 0 bases, J lost 2 bases, and 6 bases stayed unmatched. The CDR3: CASSLAASGGATYEQYF. CDR3 DNA: TGCGCCAGCAGCTTGGCGGCTAGCGGGGGGGCCACCTACGAGCAGTACTTC.

This clonotype was seen at least ten times. V is TRBV7-2 and J is TRBJ1-2; D not certain. The CDR3 has 12 residues. Germline V gene sequence: CDR1 SGHTA, CDR2 FQGNSA. With 4 bases removed from V and 0 bases from J, the gap between germline ends came to 3 bases. The CDR3, as DNA: TGTGCCAGCAGCTCCTCTAACTATGGCTACACCTTC. Its translation is CASSSSNYGYTF.

This clonotype has more than one count but fewer than ten. This chain joins TRBV5-1 and TRBJ1-2, with D perhaps TRBD1 (5 bases). This CDR3 contains 18 residues. Germline assignment: CDR1 SGHRS and CDR2 YFSETQ. V gave up 3 bases and J gave up 0 bases, with 21 bases separating them. The CDR3 region is CASSSAGHSQLANYGYTF. The DNA of the CDR3 is TGCGCCAGCAGCTCTGCAGGACATAGCCAGCTAGCTAACTATGGCTACACCTTC. Filled out from reference TRBV5-1 and TRBJ1-2, the complete variable domain reads KAGVTQTPRYLIKTRGQQVTLSCSPISGHRSVSWYQQTPGQGLQFLFEYFSETQRNKGNFPGRFSGRQFSNSRSEMNVSTLELGDSALYLCASSSAGHSQLANYGYTFGSGTRLTVV.

The chain links TRBV18 to TRBJ1-1; TRBD1 might be the D (5 bases). Germline lookup yields CDR1 KGHSH and CDR2 LQKENI. V was shortened by 1 base and J by 4 bases, with 16 bases between the two germline ends. This CDR3 is built from 16 residues. CDR3 sequence: CASSPQRAPGGTEAFF. The CDR3 nucleotides are TGTGCCAGCTCACCACAACGAGCCCCCGGGGGCACTGAAGCTTTCTTT.

The chain links TRBV9 to TRBJ2-2, with D possibly TRBD2 on 6 matching bases. The CDR3 totals 15 residues. Germline values: CDR1 SGDLS, CDR2 YYNGEE. V was clipped by 0 bases and J by 8 bases, with 14 bases between them. CDR3 nucleotide sequence: TGTGCCAGCAGCGTAGCCTCGGGAGCGGCAGGGGAGCTGTTTTTT. Translation gives CASSVASGAAGELFF.

The V and J genes are TRBV7-9 and TRBJ1-6, with 7 bases matching TRBD1. V lost 4 bases to trimming and J lost 8 bases; unmatched junction nucleotides: 5. The germline CDR1 and CDR2 sequences are SEHNR and FQNEAQ (reference sequence). The CDR3 has 14 residues. The CDR3, as DNA: TGTGCCAGCAGCTCCGGGACAGCCTATTCACCCCTCCACTTT. Its translation: CASSSGTAYSPLHF.

This sequence joins TRBV7-2 and TRBJ2-5; 8 positions match TRBD1. The CDR3 extends over 16 amino acids. Germline CDR1 is SGHTA and CDR2 is FQGNSA. V lost 3 bases, J lost 4 bases, and 10 bases stayed unmatched. CDR3 bases: TGTGCCAGCAGCTTCAACCCCGGACAGGGTGGAGAGACCCAGTACTTC. Translated, it gives CASSFNPGQGGETQYF.

This clonotype was counted at least ten times. The gene calls are TRBV12-3 or TRBV12-4 and TRBJ2-5; D possibly corresponds to TRBD2 (5 bases). CDR3 length equals 13 residues. V was shortened by 4 bases and J by 4 bases, with 10 bases between the two germline ends. This CDR3 is CASSSLAPETQYF. The CDR3 coding sequence is TGTGCCAGCAGTTCTCTAGCCCCAGAGACCCAGTACTTC.

This clonotype has a handful of counts. The chain joins TRBV7-9 to TRBJ2-5; D might be TRBD1 (6 bases). CDR1 SEHNR and CDR2 FQNEAQ come from the germline V gene (reference sequence). Trimming removed 3 bases at V and 5 bases at J, with 13 bases between. The CDR3 sequence is 14 residues long. CDR3 in amino acids: CASSFHQGWETQYF. The CDR3 nucleotides are TGTGCCAGCAGCTTCCATCAGGGGTGGGAGACCCAGTACTTC. Together with reference TRBV7-9 and TRBJ2-5, the CDR3 gives the full variable domain: DTGVSQNPRHKITKRGQNVTFRCDPISEHNRLYWYRQTLGQGPEFLTYFQNEAQLEKSRLLSDRFSAERPKGSFSTLEIQRTEQGDSAMYLCASSFHQGWETQYFGPGTRLLVL.